The subject of this entry is one T cell receptor beta chain. Its antigen remains unknown. Trimming shortened V by 8 bases and J by 1 base, and 15 bases separated the two germline ends. Germline CDR1 reads MDHEN; CDR2 reads SYDVKM. The CDR3 spans 14 residues. The source of the sample is a study of PD-L1 blockade in urothelial cancer. Study overall: It was around 2014 that patients started atezolizumab at 1,200 mg intravenously every 3 weeks. Study-wide results and limits: Durable-benefit patients had greater expansion of tumor-associated blood clones at 3 weeks. Better survival was predicted when blood TCR clonality before treatment fell below the median.

Repertoires were generated with immunoSEQ multiplex PCR, while TCRdb's copy carries only in-frame clones and drops some. The sample shows approximately 70,000 clones, approximately 91% of them seen only once. This rearrangement joins TRBV28 to TRBJ2-7; a possible D gene is TRBD1 (6 bases). This material consisted of PBMCs, taken around atezolizumab (anti-PD-L1) treatment. The receptor's source is a man in his sixties with urothelial cancer. The DNA for the CDR3 is TGTGCCAGCGAAGTCCCAGGGGTGTCCTACGAGCAGTACTTC. It translates to CASEVPGVSYEQYF.